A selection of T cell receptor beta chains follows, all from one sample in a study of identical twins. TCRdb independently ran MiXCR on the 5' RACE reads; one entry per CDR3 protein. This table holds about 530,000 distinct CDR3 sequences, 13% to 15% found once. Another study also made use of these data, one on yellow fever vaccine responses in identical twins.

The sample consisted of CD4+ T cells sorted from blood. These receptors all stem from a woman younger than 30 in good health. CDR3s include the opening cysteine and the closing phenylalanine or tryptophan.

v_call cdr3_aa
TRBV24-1 CATSDVQGIYNEQFF
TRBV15 CATSTGLGGNTIYF
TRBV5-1 CASSLLLAGTTGELFF
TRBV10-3 CAISHYLGEQYF
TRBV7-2 CASYIRLAGADTQYF
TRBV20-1 CSAGGQGNQPQHF
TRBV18 CASSPRDRAGNEQFF
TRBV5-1 CASSLEPGVGNQPQHF
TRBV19 CASNPTQGFTEAFF
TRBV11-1 CASSPGMGGRTPRRIEQYF
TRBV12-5 CASGLARDGGAKNIQYF
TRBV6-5 CASSWTSGRGNEQYF
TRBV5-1 CASAARSRVEQYF
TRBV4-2 CASSQDLTSGINEQFF
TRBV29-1 CSVFKGYEQYF
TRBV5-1 CASSLAPGYNEQFF
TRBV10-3 CAIRGGQGNYDEQFF
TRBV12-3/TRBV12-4 CASSLGFDPWLDNEQFF
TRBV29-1 CSVEYTSPTGTQYF
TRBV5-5 CASSQRTGGYYEQFF
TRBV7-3 CASSQDGKQETQYF
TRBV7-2 CASRPGGASSGELFF
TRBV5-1 CASKSQRTGRVNTEAFF
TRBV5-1 CASSLAFFGTGISETQYF
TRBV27 CASSFGTGREQYF
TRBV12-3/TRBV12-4 CASSPDRGLEQFF
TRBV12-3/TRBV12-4 CASSTGLAGLLGDIQYF
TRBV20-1 CSAREAGRGGVDLETQYF
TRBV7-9 CASSPPEATEAFF
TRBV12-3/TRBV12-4 CASSPRGLRSYEQYF
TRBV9 CASSVGSDQETQYF
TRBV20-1 CSARSLAGDQETQYF
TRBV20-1 CSASPHGQTYNEQFF
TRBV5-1 CASSLARGTGSYNEQFF
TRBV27 CASSLRHNNYGYTF
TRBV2 CASSVETDIQYF
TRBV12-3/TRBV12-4 CASSPRGTEKLFF
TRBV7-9 CASRGVASYEQYF
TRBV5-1 CASRGQTYNEQFF
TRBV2 CASSRPADPGLGNQPQHF
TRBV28 CASSLWGETEAFF
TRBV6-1 CASSPGLMSHEQFF
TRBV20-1 CSARGLTSAYQETQYF
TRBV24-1 CATSGGAYEKLFF
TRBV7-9 CASRKDRPSTDTQYF
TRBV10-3 CAIAGESNEQFF